A single sample gave rise to the 16 T cell receptor beta chains below, sequenced in a study of T-cell reconstitution after alpha-beta-depleted transplantation in children. TCRbeta library preparation incorporated unique molecular identifiers. TCRdb independently ran MiXCR on the PCR reads; one entry per CDR3 protein. The profile shows around 200,000 distinct CDR3 sequences, over 5.5% of them singletons. Source: PBMCs from the stem cell graft donor, taken from the stem cell graft. All receptors come from a human donor who donated a stem cell graft to a child with Wiskott-Aldrich syndrome.

The table lists this clonotype with many counts. The CDR3 nucleotides are TGTGCCAGCAGCAACCCATCTAGCGGCCTAAGGTCCACCGGGGAGCTGTTTTTT. Protein product: CASSNPSSGLRSTGELFF. The rearrangement links TRBV21-1 to TRBJ2-2; the D segment call TRBD2 is taken from the table without a DNA check. TRBV21-1 is flagged as a pseudogene. The CDR3 is made up of 18 amino acids.

Many counts were recorded for this clonotype. The chain has TRBV20-1 and TRBJ2-1; 7 nucleotides agree with TRBD1. V was pared by 2 bases and J by 3 bases, with 7 bases of the junction left unmatched. There are 15 residues in the CDR3. Germline loops: CDR1 DFQATT, CDR2 SNEGSKA (reference sequence). DNA for the CDR3: TGCAGTGCTAGAAGGACAGGCCTGAGCTACAATGAGCAGTTCTTC. It encodes CSARRTGLSYNEQFF.

This clonotype was observed at least ten times. The chain uses TRBV12-3 or TRBV12-4 and TRBJ2-1, with 9 bases lining up with TRBD2. Trimming at V came to 3 bases and at J to 5 bases, leaving 8 bases not matched to a gene. This CDR3 spans 16 amino acids. Here the CDR3 reads CASSLGGRGGDNEQFF. The CDR3 DNA follows: TGTGCCAGCAGTTTGGGCGGGAGGGGCGGAGACAATGAGCAGTTCTTC.

This clonotype was seen ten or more times. The chain is built from TRBV27 and TRBJ2-7; TRBD2 matches at 14 bases. CDR3 size: 16 residues. Trimming took 5 bases from V and 3 from J; bases not matched to a gene: 6. The V gene's germline CDR1 is MNHEY and CDR2 SMNVEV (reference sequence). For the CDR3, the DNA is TGTGCCAGCAGTACAGGACTAGCGGGAGGCGTCTACGAGCAGTACTTC. This codes for CASSTGLAGGVYEQYF.

In its sample, this clonotype was seen a few times. This sequence joins TRBV20-1 and TRBJ2-1; 12 bases line up with TRBD2. Germline V lookup: CDR1 DFQATT, CDR2 SNEGSKA (reference sequence). V lost 6 bases to trimming and J lost 10 bases; unmatched junction nucleotides: 10. This CDR3 is 14 amino acids long. Here the CDR3 DNA reads TGCAGTGCCAGGACTAGCGGGATGCGGGGGGAGCAGTTCTTC. It specifies CSARTSGMRGEQFF.

Ten or more counts support this clonotype. The chain combines TRBV5-6 with TRBJ2-7, with D perhaps matching TRBD1 (6 bases). Trimming left V 4 bases short and J 1 base short, with 18 bases between. This CDR3 spans 16 amino acids. Germline V gene data show CDR1 as SGHDT and CDR2 as YYEEEE. CDR3 DNA: TGTGCCAGCAGCGCACGGAACAGGGACCCGTCCTACGAGCAGTACTTC. As protein: CASSARNRDPSYEQYF.

This clonotype appeared many times. DNA for the CDR3: TGTGCCAGCAGCCTAAAGGCGGGGAACTATGGCTACACCTTC. Translated: CASSLKAGNYGYTF. The chain links TRBV7-2 to TRBJ1-2; the D is unclear. The CDR3 covers 14 residues. Germline V gives CDR1 SGHTA, CDR2 FQGNSA. V dropped 5 bases and J dropped 2 bases, with 12 bases sitting between them.

This clonotype was seen ten or more times. The V call is TRBV27, the J call TRBJ2-1; 7 bases align to TRBD2. J gave up 3 bases and V 7 bases, and 9 bases lay outside the gene matches. The CDR3 consists of 15 residues. CDR1 is MNHEY and CDR2 is SMNVEV in the germline V gene (reference sequence). The CDR3 DNA sequence: TGTGCCAGCAATAGACTAGCCCCGAACTACAATGAGCAGTTCTTC. This gives the protein CASNRLAPNYNEQFF.

Ten or more counts support this clonotype. The chain recombines TRBV12-3 or TRBV12-4 with TRBJ2-7; D is uncertain. Trimming removed 0 bases from V and 7 bases from J, with 10 bases in between. This CDR3 is 13 amino acids long. The CDR3 region is CASSLADPLEQYF. For the CDR3, the DNA is TGTGCCAGCAGTTTAGCGGACCCTTTGGAGCAGTACTTC.

This clonotype was observed many times. This chain's CDR3 is CASAMGGGTDTQYF. The CDR3 coding sequence is TGTGCCAGCGCAATGGGGGGTGGTACAGATACGCAGTATTTT. The rearrangement joins TRBV12-3 or TRBV12-4 to TRBJ2-3; D possibly corresponds to TRBD2 (6 bases). The CDR3 has 14 amino acids. Trimming took 8 bases from V and 3 from J, leaving 15 bases between them.

This clonotype was recorded at least ten times. The chain has TRBV5-1 and TRBJ2-3; 8 positions match TRBD2. The CDR3 contains 16 residues. Trimming cost V 1 base and J 6 bases; bases outside gene matches: 10. Per germline, CDR1 SGHRS and CDR2 YFSETQ. CDR3 residues: CASSLLAGLPGDTQYF. CDR3 sequence (DNA): TGCGCCAGCAGCTTGTTAGCGGGGCTGCCCGGGGATACGCAGTATTTT.

This clonotype was seen repeatedly, ten times or more. Mismatch with germline at one junction end may stem from a read error. This chain uses TRBV3-1 with TRBJ2-7; no clear D. Germline lookup yields CDR1 LGHDT and CDR2 YNNKEL (reference sequence). The CDR3 extends over 15 amino acids. In DNA form, the CDR3 reads TGTGCCAGCAGTCAAGAGATCGACCGAGCCTACGAGCAGTACTTC. It codes for CASSQEIDRAYEQYF.

This clonotype was recorded many times. CDR3 loop: CSARDISSYNEQFF. The DNA for the CDR3 is TGCAGTGCTAGAGATATTTCTTCGTACAATGAGCAGTTCTTC. V is TRBV20-1 and J is TRBJ2-1, with unresolved D. From germline, CDR1 is DFQATT and CDR2 SNEGSKA (reference sequence). Deletions cut 0 bases from V and 4 bases from J, with 10 bases between. The CDR3 consists of 14 residues.

This clonotype showed up many times. V and J are TRBV12-3 or TRBV12-4 and TRBJ2-7; tentatively, D is TRBD1 (5 bases). With 8 bases removed from V and 3 bases from J, the gap between germline ends came to 8 bases. This CDR3 contains 11 residues. The CDR3 reads CASAQGYEQYF. CDR3 coding DNA: TGTGCCAGCGCGCAGGGCTACGAGCAGTACTTC.

The V and J genes are TRBV29-1 and TRBJ1-1; D gene ambiguous. The CDR3 length is 14 residues. V dropped 4 bases and J dropped 1 base, with 13 bases sitting between them. Germline values: CDR1 SQVTM, CDR2 ANQGSEA. CDR3 in DNA: TGCAGCGTTGCCGACTTCAGGAGGAACACTGAAGCTTTCTTT. It specifies CSVADFRRNTEAFF. Full variable domain (rest looked up from reference TRBV29-1 and TRBJ1-1): SAVISQKPSRDICQRGTSLTIQCQVDSQVTMMFWYRQQPGQSLTLIATANQGSEATYESGFVIDKFPISRPNLTFSTLTVSNMSPEDSSIYLCSVADFRRNTEAFFGQGTRLTVV.

This clonotype came up a few times. The V call is TRBV5-1, the J call TRBJ2-3; D uncertain. V was clipped by 1 base and J by 6 bases, with 6 bases between them. The germline V gene has CDR1 SGHRS and CDR2 YFSETQ. This CDR3 region has 12 residues. The CDR3 DNA reads TGCGCCAGCAGCTTGATCCGGGATACGCAGTATTTT. The encoded protein is CASSLIRDTQYF. Complete variable domain (other parts from reference TRBV5-1 and TRBJ2-3): KAGVTQTPRYLIKTRGQQVTLSCSPISGHRSVSWYQQTPGQGLQFLFEYFSETQRNKGNFPGRFSGRQFSNSRSEMNVSTLELGDSALYLCASSLIRDTQYFGPGTRLTVL.